The next 10 T cell receptor beta chains were all read from a single sample in a study of PD-1 blockade in classical Hodgkin lymphoma. Brentuximab vedotin exposure varied, and every patient relapsed after autologous stem cell transplantation. The data were produced by immunoSEQ multiplex PCR, yet TCRdb's version contains in-frame clones alone and is incomplete. Of tens of thousands of clones detected, around 70% appear once; the ten largest clones hold over 12%. The input for sequencing was peripheral blood mononuclear cells (PBMCs), taken before the second cycle of nivolumab. All receptors derive from a human donor with classical Hodgkin lymphoma.

The chain couples TRBV7-9 to TRBJ2-1, with no clear D. The CDR3 contains 11 residues. Germline loops: CDR1 SEHNR, CDR2 FQNEAQ (reference sequence). Trimming cost V 1 base and J 8 bases, with 3 bases left between them. The CDR3 loop is CASSLGHEQFF. CDR3 DNA sequence: TGTGCCAGCAGCTTAGGTCATGAGCAGTTCTTC.

V usage is TRBV25-1 and J usage is TRBJ1-2; D is unclear. This CDR3 has 11 amino acids. V was trimmed by 4 bases and J by 7 bases, leaving 7 bases between them. The germline gives CDR1 MGHDK, CDR2 SYGVNS. The CDR3 DNA reads as TGTGCCAGCAGTGGACACCCTGGCTACACCTTC. Translating it yields CASSGHPGYTF.

The genes are TRBV28 and TRBJ2-5; D remains ambiguous. CDR1 and CDR2 from the germline V gene are MDHEN and SYDVKM. V was cut by 3 bases and J by 5 bases, with 7 bases left in between. The CDR3 sequence is 12 residues long. The CDR3 is CASSLNIETQYF. Written as DNA, the CDR3 is TGTGCCAGCAGTTTGAACATCGAGACCCAGTACTTC.

The genes are TRBV6-5 and TRBJ2-5, with 7 bases aligning to TRBD1. The DNA end is more similar to TRBJ2-7, so the J call may be wrong. The CDR3 extends over 13 amino acids. Germline CDR1 and CDR2: MNHEY and SVGAGI. The CDR3 protein is CASRDRVYGEQYF. Written as DNA, the CDR3 is TGTGCCAGCCGGGACAGAGTGTATGGCGAGCAGTACTTC.

This clone was found a few times. The chain recombines TRBV7-2 with TRBJ2-3; the D is unclear. The CDR3 has 12 residues. V lost 8 bases and J 2 bases, leaving 8 bases between the germline ends. CDR1 is SGHTA and CDR2 is FQGNSA in the germline V gene. This CDR3 is CASLYYTDTQYF. The DNA for the CDR3 is TGTGCCAGCCTCTATTACACAGATACGCAGTATTTT.

This clone was picked up many times. The V call is TRBV7-2, the J call TRBJ2-1; D is unresolved. The germline V gene has CDR1 SGHTA and CDR2 FQGNSA. V was shortened by 1 base and J by 10 bases, with 11 bases between the two germline ends. The CDR3 consists of 13 residues. CDR3 nucleotide sequence: TGTGCCAGCAGCTTAGAGATCCAATTGGAGCAGTTCTTC. Amino acids: CASSLEIQLEQFF.

This clone has only a few counts. The J gene is TRBJ1-1, the V gene TRBV30; 10 bases are a match to TRBD1. Germline lookup yields CDR1 GTSNPN and CDR2 SVGIG (reference sequence). The CDR3 sequence is 14 residues long. J was trimmed by 1 base and V by 8 bases; bases with no gene match: 7. The CDR3 region is CAGDRGQRNTEAFF. As DNA, the CDR3 is TGTGCCGGTGACAGGGGGCAGCGGAACACTGAAGCTTTCTTT.

This chain links TRBV18 with TRBJ2-7; 7 nucleotides align to TRBD1. CDR3 length: 14 amino acids. The V and J ends lost 3 bases and 6 bases, in that order; junction bases with no gene match: 8. Germline CDR1 reads KGHSH; CDR2 reads LQKENI. CDR3 in amino acids: CASSPGTEKSEQYF. Here the CDR3 DNA reads TGTGCCAGCTCACCCGGGACAGAAAAAAGCGAGCAGTACTTC.

The V gene is TRBV4-2, the J gene TRBJ1-4, with 11 bases matching TRBD1. The germline V gene encodes CDR1 LGHNA and CDR2 YNFKEQ. CDR3 length equals 17 residues. V gave up 0 bases and J gave up 8 bases; unmatched junction bases: 8. The CDR3 sequence is CASSQEGPGQGGEKLFF. The CDR3 DNA follows: TGTGCCAGCAGCCAAGAGGGCCCGGGACAGGGGGGAGAAAAACTGTTTTTT.

The gene calls are TRBV28 and TRBJ1-1, with D hard to call. Germline V gene sequence: CDR1 MDHEN, CDR2 SYDVKM. The V end lost 8 bases, the J end lost 8 bases, and 12 bases lay between the germline ends. The length of the CDR3 is 11 residues. In nucleotides, the CDR3 is TGTGCCAGCCACTTGGGAACGGAAGCTTTCTTT. It codes for CASHLGTEAFF.